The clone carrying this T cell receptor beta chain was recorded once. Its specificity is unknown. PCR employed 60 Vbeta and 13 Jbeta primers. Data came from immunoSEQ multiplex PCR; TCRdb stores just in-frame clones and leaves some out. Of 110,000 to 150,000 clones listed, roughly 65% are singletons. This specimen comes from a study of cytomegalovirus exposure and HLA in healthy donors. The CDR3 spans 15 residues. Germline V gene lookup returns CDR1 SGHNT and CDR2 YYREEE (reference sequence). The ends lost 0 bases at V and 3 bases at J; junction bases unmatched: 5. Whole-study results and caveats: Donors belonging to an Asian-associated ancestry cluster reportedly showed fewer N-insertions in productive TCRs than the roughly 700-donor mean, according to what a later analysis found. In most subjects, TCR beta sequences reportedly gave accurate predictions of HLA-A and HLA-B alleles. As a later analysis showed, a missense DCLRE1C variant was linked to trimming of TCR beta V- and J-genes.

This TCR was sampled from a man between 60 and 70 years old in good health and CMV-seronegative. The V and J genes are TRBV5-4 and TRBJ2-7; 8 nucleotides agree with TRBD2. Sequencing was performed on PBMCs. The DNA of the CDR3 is TGTGCCAGCAGCTTGGGATTAGCGGGGAACTACGAGCAGTACTTC. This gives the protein CASSLGLAGNYEQYF.